A selection of T cell receptor beta chains follows, all from one sample in a study of blood T cell repertoires in COVID-19. The table came from immunoSEQ multiplex PCR; TCRdb's copy has only in-frame clones and leaves some out. The repertoire includes 50,000 to 70,000 clones, 70% to 90% of them detected once, and just under 8.5% sits in the top ten. Sequencing was done on a sample of peripheral blood. These TCRs come from a human donor with active COVID-19. The donor label of this sample is uncertain. Each CDR3 is given with its conserved first and last residue. Fields, in order: J gene, D gene, V gene, clone size, CDR3 DNA, CDR3 protein. D genes are given only for firm matches. Some rows mark clone size as missing; the rest say once, few, many or name a class of expanded clone.

TRBJ1-2,-,TRBV28,-,TGTGCCAGCAGCCTCGGGGAATTAGCTAACTATGGCTACACCTTC,CASSLGELANYGYTF
TRBJ2-5,TRBD1,TRBV30,-,TGTGCCTGGAGCGCCCCGGGGGACAGGGCACAAGAGACCCAGTACTTC,CAWSAPGDRAQETQYF
TRBJ2-7,-,TRBV10-3,-,TGTGCCATCAGTGCCTCCGGGACAAGCGAGCAGTACTTC,CAISASGTSEQYF
TRBJ2-7,-,TRBV4-2,-,TGTGCCAGCAGCCAAGATCCCGAGATCCACGAGCAGTACTTC,CASSQDPEIHEQYF
TRBJ1-6,-,TRBV28,-,TGTGCCAGCAGTCTAAGCGGGAATTCACCCCTCCACTTT,CASSLSGNSPLHF
TRBJ2-1,-,TRBV7-7,-,TGTGCTATCGGAGGGGGGGTGAACAATGAGCAGTTCTTC,CAIGGGVNNEQFF
TRBJ1-2,-,TRBV5-4,-,TGTGCCAGCAGCCTACAGGGTTTGGATGGCTACACCTTC,CASSLQGLDGYTF
TRBJ2-5,-,TRBV20-1,-,TGCAGTGCTAGTCACAGGGCCGAGACCCAGTACTTC,CSASHRAETQYF
TRBJ2-5,TRBD1,TRBV24-1,-,TGTGCCACCAGTGATTTCCGGACAGGGAGTTGGGAGACCCAGTACTTC,CATSDFRTGSWETQYF
TRBJ1-2,-,TRBV4-3,-,TGCGCCAGCAGCCAAGGGCGGGGTATGCCCCCGAGAGGCTACACCTTC,CASSQGRGMPPRGYTF
TRBJ1-5,-,TRBV6-1,-,TGTGCCAGCAGTGATCAGGGGCGAAGTCAGCCCCAGCATTTT,CASSDQGRSQPQHF
TRBJ1-2,-,TRBV9,-,TGTGCCAGCAGCGAGGGAGGGGACGGCTACACCTTC,CASSEGGDGYTF
TRBJ1-6,-,TRBV27,few,TGTGCCAGCAGTTTATTTAAGGGCCAAGGGGCTAATTCACCCCTCCACTTT,CASSLFKGQGANSPLHF
TRBJ2-7,TRBD2,TRBV4-1,-,TGCGCCAGCAGCCAAACGACTAGCGGAGGTCTCTACGAGCAGTACTTC,CASSQTTSGGLYEQYF
TRBJ1-2,TRBD1,TRBV6-5,-,TGTGCCAGCAGGGGGGTGACAGGGACTAACTATGGCTACACCTTC,CASRGVTGTNYGYTF
TRBJ1-3,TRBD1,TRBV18,-,TGTGCCAGCTCACCAGAGGGGGCCCCGAGCTCTGGAAACACCATATATTTT,CASSPEGAPSSGNTIYF
TRBJ2-5,-,TRBV9,-,TGTGCCAGCAGCGTAGCAAGCAGGGCACAAGAGACCCAGTACTTC,CASSVASRAQETQYF
TRBJ1-4,TRBD1,TRBV2,-,TGTGCCAGCAGTGTCCCCGGGACAGGGGCGGCAAAACTGTTTTTT,CASSVPGTGAAKLFF
TRBJ2-1,-,TRBV10-3,once,TGTGCCATCAGTGAGGGGGGAGGCTCCTACAATGAGCAGTTCTTC,CAISEGGGSYNEQFF
TRBJ2-1,TRBD2,TRBV7-6,-,TGTGCCAGCAGGGCTCAGCGGGAATCCTACAATGAGCAGTTCTTC,CASRAQRESYNEQFF
TRBJ2-2,-,TRBV4-3,-,TGCGCCAGCAGCCAAGATCTAGCTTATATCACCGGGGAGCTGTTTTTT,CASSQDLAYITGELFF
TRBJ2-7,TRBD2,TRBV7-2,-,TGTGCCAGCAGCTCCGGGGGGACTAGCGGAGCCCCCTACGAGCAGTACTTC,CASSSGGTSGAPYEQYF
TRBJ2-7,TRBD2,TRBV2,-,TGTGCCAGCAGCCCGGGACTAGCGGGAAGATACGAGCAGTACTTC,CASSPGLAGRYEQYF
TRBJ2-7,TRBD1,TRBV5-5,-,TGTGCCAGCAGCTTGGAACAGGGGAACGAGCAGTACTTC,CASSLEQGNEQYF
TRBJ1-2,-,TRBV18,once,TGTGCCAGCTCCGAGGGTAACTATGGCTACACCTTC,CASSEGNYGYTF
TRBJ2-6,TRBD2,TRBV7-9,-,TGTGCCAGCAGCTCGCTTGGGGGGGAGGAGGCCAACGTCCTGACTTTC,CASSSLGGEEANVLTF
TRBJ2-2,-,TRBV10-2,-,TGCGCCAGCAGTGAGAGCGCGGGCGGCACCGGGGAGCTGTTTTTT,CASSESAGGTGELFF
TRBJ1-2,-,TRBV3-1/TRBV3-2,once,TGTGCCAGCAGCCAAGATGGGCCAGCCCGACAGCCCTATGGCTACACCTTC,CASSQDGPARQPYGYTF
TRBJ2-6,-,TRBV5-4,-,TGTGCCAGCAGCTTGGAACACCCCTCTGGGGCCAACGTCCTGACTTTC,CASSLEHPSGANVLTF
TRBJ2-5,TRBD1,TRBV5-1,-,TGCGCCAGCAGCTCCGGGGACAGGGCGTCTGAGACCCAGTACTTC,CASSSGDRASETQYF
TRBJ2-5,-,TRBV30,-,TGTGCCTGGAATACGGGCAGGGTGAAGACCCAGTACTTC,CAWNTGRVKTQYF
TRBJ2-1,TRBD1,TRBV7-2,-,TGTGCCAGCAGCTTAGCGCCGGGGGACAGGGGTAGAAATGAGCAGTTCTTC,CASSLAPGDRGRNEQFF
TRBJ2-5,-,TRBV21-1,-,TGTGCCAGCAGCAAAGATCTTGGGACAGGGGGCGGGGAGACCCAGTACTTC,CASSKDLGTGGGETQYF
TRBJ1-6,-,TRBV27,-,TGTGCCAGCAGTTGGTCAGTCCCCATTTATAATTCACCCCTCCACTTT,CASSWSVPIYNSPLHF
TRBJ2-7,TRBD2,TRBV11-2,-,TGTGCCAGCAGCTTATCAATTAGCGGGGCCCTTTCCTACGAGCAGTACTTC,CASSLSISGALSYEQYF
TRBJ2-5,TRBD2,TRBV7-2,-,TGTGCCAGCAGCTCTCCTTCTAGCGGGGCGCCTAGCTGGGCCCAGTACTTC,CASSSPSSGAPSWAQYF
TRBJ1-4,TRBD1,TRBV5-1,-,TGCGCCAGCAGCTCAGGGGGAGCCGCAACTAATGAAAAACTGTTTTTT,CASSSGGAATNEKLFF
TRBJ2-1,TRBD1,TRBV6-4,-,TGTGCCAGCAGTGAAGAAGGGGGCCCTTACAATGAGCAGTTCTTC,CASSEEGGPYNEQFF
TRBJ2-3,TRBD2,TRBV6-1,-,TGTGCCAGCAGTGAGGGACTAGCGGGAGAGTCAGATACGCAGTATTTT,CASSEGLAGESDTQYF
TRBJ2-1,TRBD1,TRBV6-6,-,TGTGCCAGCAGTTACGCTCCAGGACAGGGGGCGAATGAGCAGTTCTTC,CASSYAPGQGANEQFF
TRBJ2-5,-,TRBV6-2/TRBV6-3,once,TGTGCCAGCACCCCGCGATGGGGGGTTGGAGAGACCCAGTACTTC,CASTPRWGVGETQYF
TRBJ2-7,-,TRBV18,-,TGTGCCAGCTCACCGGGGCGGGATAACTACGAGCAGTACTTC,CASSPGRDNYEQYF
TRBJ2-7,TRBD2,TRBV7-2,-,TGTGCCAGCAGCCCCGCACTAGCGGACTACGAGCAGTACTTC,CASSPALADYEQYF
TRBJ2-3,-,TRBV9,-,TGTGCCAGCAGCCCACCCGGGACTTACACTAGCACAGATACGCAGTATTTT,CASSPPGTYTSTDTQYF
TRBJ2-7,TRBD2,TRBV4-1,-,TGCGCCAGCAGCCAAGCTAGCGGGAGGGGCCCCTACGAGCAGTACTTC,CASSQASGRGPYEQYF
TRBJ1-2,-,TRBV29-1,-,TGCAGCGTTGAGAAGGGGGCTAACTATGGCTACACCTTC,CSVEKGANYGYTF
TRBJ2-3,TRBD2,TRBV4-3,-,TGCGCCAGCAGCCAAGGGCTAGCGGGGGGCAGAGATACGCAGTATTTT,CASSQGLAGGRDTQYF
TRBJ2-3,TRBD2,TRBV29-1,once,TGCAGCGTTGATGACGGGGGGACCCGCGGGGATACGCAGTATTTT,CSVDDGGTRGDTQYF
TRBJ2-5,-,TRBV20-1,-,TGCAGTGCAGAGATAGTAGAGACCCAGTACTTC,CSAEIVETQYF
TRBJ2-7,TRBD2,TRBV30,few,TGTGCCTGGAGTGTAGGCGGGAGTACCTACGAGCAGTACTTC,CAWSVGGSTYEQYF
TRBJ1-6,-,TRBV6-2/TRBV6-3,-,TGTGCCAGCAGTTATGGGACCCACGCGGGGAATTCACCCCTCCACTTT,CASSYGTHAGNSPLHF
TRBJ1-1,-,TRBV19,-,TGTGCCAGTAGTATCGGGGATCCTATCACTGAAGCTTTCTTT,CASSIGDPITEAFF